The 3 T cell receptor beta chains below come from one sample, sequenced in a study of early T cells in non-severe SARS-CoV-2 infection. TCRdb ran MiXCR on the 5' RACE reads and lists one entry per CDR3 protein. The sample lists 43,000 or so distinct CDR3 sequences, under 4.5% occurring once. Sequences were obtained from whole blood. The receptors were gathered from an adult who was a healthcare worker with PCR-confirmed SARS-CoV-2 infection or an uninfected control (not recorded which).

The chain employs TRBV6-2 or TRBV6-3 and TRBJ2-1; TRBD2 matches at 14 bases. There are 16 residues in the CDR3. The germline V gene encodes CDR1 MNHEY and CDR2 SVGEGT. V gave up 0 bases and J gave up 8 bases; unmatched junction bases: 3. The chain's CDR3 is CASSYSGLAGAHEQFF. CDR3 nucleotides: TGTGCCAGCAGTTACTCGGGACTAGCGGGAGCCCATGAGCAGTTCTTC.

Ten or more counts support this clonotype. The chain employs TRBV10-3 and TRBJ1-6; D remains unclear. This CDR3 has 15 amino acids. Germline values: CDR1 ENHRY, CDR2 SYGVKD. V was shortened by 0 bases and J by 5 bases, with 8 bases between the two germline ends. The CDR3 DNA is TGTGCCATCAGTGAGTCGCGACGGGATAATTCACCCCTCCACTTT. Translated, it gives CAISESRRDNSPLHF.

This clonotype was picked up a small number of times. The chain is built from TRBV18 and TRBJ2-5; 8 bases match TRBD1. V gave up 3 bases and J gave up 2 bases; unmatched junction bases: 2. The germline V gene has CDR1 KGHSH and CDR2 LQKENI. This CDR3 comprises 14 residues. CDR3 DNA: TGTGCCAGCTCACCCGGGACAGGTCAAGAGACCCAGTACTTC. Its protein product is CASSPGTGQETQYF. The complete variable domain, with remaining parts taken from reference TRBV18 and TRBJ2-5, reads NAGVMQNPRHLVRRRGQEARLRCSPMKGHSHVYWYRQLPEEGLKFMVYLQKENIIDESGMPKERFSAEFPKEGPSILRIQQVVRGDSAAYFCASSPGTGQETQYFGPGTRLLVL.